This T cell receptor beta chain is drawn from a study of blood T cell repertoires in COVID-19. Study overall: Sites across the United States, Italy and Spain contributed samples from acute and convalescent COVID-19. PBMCs, B-cell-depleted T cells, or T cells provided the cDNA or gDNA that made up the material.

Seattle patients were enrolled during active infection and followed longitudinally. Per the study methods: Cell counts per sample came from amplifying reference gene primers. TCRdb keeps only in-frame clones here, not all; method: immunoSEQ multiplex PCR. V and J calls and clone size are as listed in that table; D and trimming were resolved from the DNA. Here the sample spans approximately 38,000 clones, 70% to 90% being singletons. This sequence originates from a man aged 55 to 69 with COVID-19, enrolled during active disease. The specimen sequenced was peripheral blood.

The CDR3 is CASRLRTGFDSNQPQHF. The CDR3 DNA follows: TGTGCCAGCAGACTTCGGACAGGTTTCGATAGCAATCAGCCCCAGCATTTT. The genes are TRBV28 and TRBJ1-5; 7 bases line up with TRBD1. The J segment lost 0 bases and the V segment lost 6 bases, leaving 11 bases of the junction unmatched. Germline V gives CDR1 MDHEN, CDR2 SYDVKM. There are 17 residues in the CDR3.